This is a list of T cell receptor beta chains from one sample in a study of CD8 T cells in Susac syndrome. TCRdb called the immunoSEQ multiplex PCR reads again in MiXCR, with one record for every CDR3 protein. Of about 120,000 distinct CDR3 sequences in the sample, 85% to 95% were seen once. Sample: CD8+ T cells from PBMCs. These receptors were obtained from a human donor with Susac syndrome. Each CDR3 is given with its conserved first and last residue. A D gene is named only where the DNA matches it firmly. Size is stated for part of the rows, as once, few or many counts, or as a class when the clone is expanded.

v_call,clone_size,j_call,d_call,cdr3_nt,cdr3_aa
TRBV19,NA,TRBJ2-7,TRBD1,TGTGCCAGTAGTTCTGGACAGGGACTCTACGAGCAGTACTTC,CASSSGQGLYEQYF
TRBV20-1,NA,TRBJ2-7,NA,TGCAGTGCTAGAGACCTCGAAGCCTACGAGCAGTACTTC,CSARDLEAYEQYF
TRBV29-1,NA,TRBJ2-1,NA,TGCAGCGTTGAGGGGGCTAGGGGCTACTCCTACAATGAGCAGTTCTTC,CSVEGARGYSYNEQFF
TRBV30,NA,TRBJ1-1,NA,TGTGCCTGGGAAGAAGGGACTGAAGCTTTCTTT,CAWEEGTEAFF
TRBV10-3,NA,TRBJ2-1,TRBD2,TGTGCCATCAGTGAGAGGTGGGAAGCGGGATACTCCTACAATGAGCAGTTCTTC,CAISERWEAGYSYNEQFF
TRBV25-1,NA,TRBJ2-7,NA,TGTGCCAGCAGTACCGGGAGCAAGTACGAGCAGTACTTC,CASSTGSKYEQYF
TRBV6-5,NA,TRBJ2-7,NA,TGTGCCAGCAGTTACCTTTGGTCCTCCTACGAGCAGTACTTC,CASSYLWSSYEQYF
TRBV11-2,once,TRBJ2-7,NA,TGTGCCAGCAGCTTAGGCAGCGGTGCCTTCTACGAGCAGTACTTC,CASSLGSGAFYEQYF
TRBV18,once,TRBJ1-2,TRBD1,TGTGCCAGCTCACCAACTAAGGGGGCTGACTATGGCTACACCTTC,CASSPTKGADYGYTF
TRBV15,NA,TRBJ2-7,NA,TGTGCCACCAGCAGAGAAGACAGAACGGGGGAAGAGCAGTACTTC,CATSREDRTGEEQYF
TRBV7-9,NA,TRBJ2-3,NA,TGTGCCAGCGGCCCGACCAGGGGCGTAGATACGCAGTATTTT,CASGPTRGVDTQYF
TRBV20-1,once,TRBJ1-5,NA,TGCAGTGCTAGAGATTTGACAGCCCTGAGCAATCAGCCCCAGCATTTT,CSARDLTALSNQPQHF
TRBV12-3/TRBV12-4,NA,TRBJ1-5,NA,TGTGCCGTAGGCAGCAATCAGCCCCAGCATTTT,CAVGSNQPQHF
TRBV30,NA,TRBJ1-1,NA,TGTGCCTGGAGTGAAATAGGGAACACTGAAGCTTTCTTT,CAWSEIGNTEAFF
TRBV5-1,NA,TRBJ2-7,NA,TGCGCCAGCAGAGCAGGGGAGTTCTACGAGCAGTACTTC,CASRAGEFYEQYF
TRBV29-1,once,TRBJ2-3,TRBD1,TGCAGCGTTGAAGATCACAGGGGGCTCGGTACGCAGTATTTT,CSVEDHRGLGTQYF
TRBV13,NA,TRBJ2-7,TRBD1,TGTGCCAGCAGCCACGTGGGACAGTCCTACGAGCAGTACTTC,CASSHVGQSYEQYF
TRBV15,NA,TRBJ2-1,NA,TGTGCCACCAGCAGGACGGACGGTGAGCAGTTCTTC,CATSRTDGEQFF
TRBV3-1,once,TRBJ2-5,TRBD2,TGTGCCAGCAGCCCCGGGACTAGCGGAATTGAGACCCAGTACTTC,CASSPGTSGIETQYF
TRBV29-1,NA,TRBJ2-2,NA,TGCAGCGTCGAGATAAGGGGAACCGGGGAGCTGTTTTTT,CSVEIRGTGELFF
TRBV3-1,NA,TRBJ2-7,TRBD1,TGTGCCAGCAGCCCAGGACAGGGGTTTGGCGAGCAGTACTTC,CASSPGQGFGEQYF
TRBV7-9,NA,TRBJ1-1,TRBD1,TGTGCCAGCAGCCCCGCGACAGGGTGGGAGAGGACTGAAGCTTTCTTT,CASSPATGWERTEAFF
TRBV29-1,NA,TRBJ2-1,TRBD2,TGCAGCGTTGTTGGGGGGAGGGTCAATGAGCAGTTCTTC,CSVVGGRVNEQFF
TRBV29-1,NA,TRBJ1-2,NA,TGCAGCGTTGAAAGGGACGGAAACTATGGCTACACCTTC,CSVERDGNYGYTF
TRBV4-3,NA,TRBJ2-7,TRBD2,TGCGCCAGCAGCCAAGAATGGAGCGGGGGGCCCCTACACGAGCAGTACTTC,CASSQEWSGGPLHEQYF
TRBV27,NA,TRBJ2-7,NA,TGTGCCAGCAGTTTCTGGTCCTCCAAGGGGGAGCAGTACTTC,CASSFWSSKGEQYF
TRBV20-1,NA,TRBJ2-7,TRBD2,TGCAGTGCTAGAGATCTAAGCGGGGGGACCTACGAGCAGTACTTC,CSARDLSGGTYEQYF
TRBV2,NA,TRBJ1-6,TRBD1,TGTGCCAGCACGGACAGGGGCAATTCACCCCTCCACTTT,CASTDRGNSPLHF
TRBV2,NA,TRBJ1-1,NA,TGTGCCAGCATTCTAAACACTGAAGCTTTCTTT,CASILNTEAFF
TRBV7-8,NA,TRBJ1-6,TRBD1,TGTGCCAGCAGCTTAGAAGGGGGCAGGATGAATTCACCCCTCCACTTT,CASSLEGGRMNSPLHF
TRBV11-2,NA,TRBJ2-5,NA,TGTGCCAGCACCGAGCTGGGGAGGCTCGAGACCCAGTACTTC,CASTELGRLETQYF
TRBV30,NA,TRBJ2-1,NA,TGTGCCTGGAGTGTAAGGGAAGAAGGGGAGCAGTTCTTC,CAWSVREEGEQFF
TRBV6-6,NA,TRBJ2-5,TRBD2,TGTGCCAGCAGTTACGGGGGGGAGAGGGAGACCCAGTACTTC,CASSYGGERETQYF
TRBV12-3/TRBV12-4,NA,TRBJ2-6,TRBD1,TGTGCCAGCAGTTCGACAGGGGCTGGGGCCAACGTCCTGACTTTC,CASSSTGAGANVLTF
TRBV7-9,NA,TRBJ2-7,NA,TGTGCCAGCAGCTCAATCTACGAGCAGTACTTC,CASSSIYEQYF
TRBV30,NA,TRBJ1-2,NA,TGTGCCTGGAATGATGGCTACACCTTC,CAWNDGYTF
TRBV10-3,NA,TRBJ2-5,NA,TGTGCCATCAGTGAGTCGGACCAAGAGACCCAGTACTTC,CAISESDQETQYF
TRBV29-1,once,TRBJ2-3,NA,TGCAGCGTTGAAGATCCGCTGTGGCGCAGCACAGATACGCAGTATTTT,CSVEDPLWRSTDTQYF
TRBV29-1,NA,TRBJ2-7,NA,TGCAGCGTTGAAGAATGGAGGGAGTACTCCTACGAGCAGTACTTC,CSVEEWREYSYEQYF
TRBV20-1,NA,TRBJ2-3,TRBD2,TGCAGTGCTCTCACTAGCGGGGGGGCGGGAGATACGCAGTATTTT,CSALTSGGAGDTQYF
TRBV30,NA,TRBJ2-1,NA,TGTGCCTGGACCGGACTCGTGAGCTCCTACAATGAGCAGTTCTTC,CAWTGLVSSYNEQFF
TRBV5-4,NA,TRBJ2-7,TRBD1,TGTGCCAGCAGCTGGGGACAGGCCAACGAGCAGTACTTC,CASSWGQANEQYF